The source of this T cell receptor (beta chain) is a study of T cells in narcolepsy. Whole-study findings and limits: Same-patient CSF and blood CD4+ T cell clonotypes included HCRT-specific and TRIB2-specific autoreactive ones. Blood of same and different patients, but not healthy controls, reportedly held recurring autoreactive clonotypes.

Germline loops: CDR1 SGHVS, CDR2 FQNEAQ. This CDR3 is built from 15 residues. Libraries were prepared by immunoSEQ multiplex PCR; TCRdb keeps only in-frame clonotypes and omits some of them. The table has 27,000 or so clones, about 87% seen once. A note on this clone: The target antigen is unknown.

The source is a human donor in good health. V and J are TRBV7-8 and TRBJ2-5, with 10 bases that match TRBD2. With the DNA end fitting TRBJ2-7 better, the J assignment may be wrong. Material for sequencing was memory (CD45RA-) CD4+ T cells from blood. CDR3 in amino acids: CASSVGLAGVYEQYF. CDR3 DNA: TGTGCCAGCAGCGTGGGGCTAGCGGGAGTCTACGAGCAGTACTTC.